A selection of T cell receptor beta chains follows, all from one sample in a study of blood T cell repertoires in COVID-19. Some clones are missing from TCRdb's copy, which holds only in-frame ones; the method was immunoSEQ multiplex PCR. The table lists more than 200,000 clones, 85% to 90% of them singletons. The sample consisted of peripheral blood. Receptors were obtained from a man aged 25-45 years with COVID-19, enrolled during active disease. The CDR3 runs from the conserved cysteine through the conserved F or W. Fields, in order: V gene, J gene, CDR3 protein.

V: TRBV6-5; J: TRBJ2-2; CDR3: CASSYSIQGGTGELFF
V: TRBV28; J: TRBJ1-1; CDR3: CASSRQNTEAFF
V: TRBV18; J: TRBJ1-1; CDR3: CASSPDSMNTEAFF
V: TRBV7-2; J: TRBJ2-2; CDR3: CASSRTGGGTGELFF
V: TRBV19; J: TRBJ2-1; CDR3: CASSIDQGPTSYNEQFF
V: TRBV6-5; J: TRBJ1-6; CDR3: CASRLAGANSPLHF
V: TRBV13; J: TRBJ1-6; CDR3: CASSPLRGLNSPLHF
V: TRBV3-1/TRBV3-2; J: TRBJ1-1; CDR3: CASSPRQGAVEGTEAFF
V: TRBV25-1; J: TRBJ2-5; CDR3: CASSPLSGGQETQYF
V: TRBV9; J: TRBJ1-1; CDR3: CASSALLVQEGGTEAFF
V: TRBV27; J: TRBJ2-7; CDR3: CASSHSTGDEQYF
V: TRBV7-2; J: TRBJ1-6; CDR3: CASSLIGLGQTNSPLHF
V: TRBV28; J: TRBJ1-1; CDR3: CASSSFDRGDTEAFF
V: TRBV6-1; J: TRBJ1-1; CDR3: CASSDDRGGTEAFF
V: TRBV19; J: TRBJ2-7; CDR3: CASSSPGTSRTYEQYF
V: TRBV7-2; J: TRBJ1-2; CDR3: CASSLGGQAVDYGYTF
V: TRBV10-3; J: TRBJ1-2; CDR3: CATQPTATYGYTF
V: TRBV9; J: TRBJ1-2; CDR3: CASSNTGDWWGYTF
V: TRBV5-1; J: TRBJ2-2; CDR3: CASSRGTGGTGELFF
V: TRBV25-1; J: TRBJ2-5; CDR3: CASSEKGTSRETQYF
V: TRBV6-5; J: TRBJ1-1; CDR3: CASSPGQGLTEAFF
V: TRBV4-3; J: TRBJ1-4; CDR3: CASSQDRTTNEKLFF
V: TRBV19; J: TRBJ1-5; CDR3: CASSDLGARDQPQHF
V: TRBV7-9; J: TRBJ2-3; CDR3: CASGSTGRQYF
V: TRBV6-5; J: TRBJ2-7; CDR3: CASSYSETGTREQYF
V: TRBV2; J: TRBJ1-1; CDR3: CASDQGAVGTEAFF
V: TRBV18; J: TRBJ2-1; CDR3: CASSLLKTSGRFNEQFF
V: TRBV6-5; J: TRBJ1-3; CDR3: CASRQGEAGNTIYF
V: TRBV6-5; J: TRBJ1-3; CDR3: CASRVNRDSGNTIYF
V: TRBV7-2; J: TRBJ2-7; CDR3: CASSLASGGAGYEQYF
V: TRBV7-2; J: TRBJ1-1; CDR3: CASSFLAGGGRNTEAFF
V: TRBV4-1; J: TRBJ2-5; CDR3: CASSQGLAGVRETQYF
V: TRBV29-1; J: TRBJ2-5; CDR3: CSVELDIQETQYF
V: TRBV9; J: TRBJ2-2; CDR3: CASSVAGGPNTGELFF
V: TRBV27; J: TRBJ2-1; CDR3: CASSFPGNEQFF
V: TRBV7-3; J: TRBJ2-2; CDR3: CASSPGLAGVGTGELFF
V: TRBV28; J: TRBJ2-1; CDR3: CASSGGTSGSPKQFF
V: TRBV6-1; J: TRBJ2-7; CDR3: CASSEVDYYEQYF
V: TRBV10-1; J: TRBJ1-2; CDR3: CASSDARAGNGYGYTF
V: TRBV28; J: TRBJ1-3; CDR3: CASSPADRGSRNTIYF
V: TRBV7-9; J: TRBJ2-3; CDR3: CASSLSRVRGGTDTQYF
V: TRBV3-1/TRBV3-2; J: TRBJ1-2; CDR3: CASSSLNRGFSYGYTF
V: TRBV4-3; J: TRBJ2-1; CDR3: CASSQGIGGTYNEQFF
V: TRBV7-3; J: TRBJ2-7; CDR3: CASSLQSRDSPTYEQYF
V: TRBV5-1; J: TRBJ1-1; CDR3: CASSQNRENTEAFF
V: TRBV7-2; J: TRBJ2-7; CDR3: CASSFTQPGLGENEQYF
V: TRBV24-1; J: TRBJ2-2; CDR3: CATSDLLAGELFF
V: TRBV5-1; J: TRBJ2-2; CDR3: CASSPGTGETGELFF
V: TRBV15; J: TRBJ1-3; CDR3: CATSSGLLSGNTIYF
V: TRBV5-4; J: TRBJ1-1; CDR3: CASSYRDRGRLSTEAFF
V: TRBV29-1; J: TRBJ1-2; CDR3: CSVGPGHQHRNYGYTF
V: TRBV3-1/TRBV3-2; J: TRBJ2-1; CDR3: CASSRGTIYNEQFF
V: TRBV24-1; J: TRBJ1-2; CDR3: CATSDLRAGTAYGYTF
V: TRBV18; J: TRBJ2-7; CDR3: CASSPLTGSYEQYF